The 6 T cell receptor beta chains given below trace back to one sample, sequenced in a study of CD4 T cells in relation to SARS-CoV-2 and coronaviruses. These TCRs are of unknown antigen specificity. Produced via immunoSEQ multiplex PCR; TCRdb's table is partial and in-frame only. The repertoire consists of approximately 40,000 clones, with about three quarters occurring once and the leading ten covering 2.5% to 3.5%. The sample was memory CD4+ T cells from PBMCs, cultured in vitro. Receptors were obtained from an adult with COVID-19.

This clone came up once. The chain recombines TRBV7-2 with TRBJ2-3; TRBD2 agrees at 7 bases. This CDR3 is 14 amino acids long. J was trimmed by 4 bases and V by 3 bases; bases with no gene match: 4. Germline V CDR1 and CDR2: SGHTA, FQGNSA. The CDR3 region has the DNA TGTGCCAGCAGCTTCGGACTAGTCTCAGATACGCAGTATTTT. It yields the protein CASSFGLVSDTQYF. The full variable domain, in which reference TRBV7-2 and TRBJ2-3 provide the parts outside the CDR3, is GAGVSQSPSNKVTEKGKDVELRCDPISGHTALYWYRQSLGQGLEFLIYFQGNSAPDKSGLPSDRFSAERTGGSVSTLTIQRTQQEDSAVYLCASSFGLVSDTQYFGPGTRLTVL.

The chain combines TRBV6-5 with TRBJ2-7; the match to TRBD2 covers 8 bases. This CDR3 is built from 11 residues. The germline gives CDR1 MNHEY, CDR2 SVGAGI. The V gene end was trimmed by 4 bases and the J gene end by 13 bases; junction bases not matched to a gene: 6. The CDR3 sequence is CASSFSGRNYF. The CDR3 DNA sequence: TGTGCCAGCAGTTTCAGCGGGAGAAACTACTTC.

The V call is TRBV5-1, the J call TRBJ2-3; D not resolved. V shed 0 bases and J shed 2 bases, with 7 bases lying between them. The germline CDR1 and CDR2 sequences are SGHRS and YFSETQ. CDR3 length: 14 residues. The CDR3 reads CASSLGLTTDTQYF. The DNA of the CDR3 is TGCGCCAGCAGCTTGGGGCTAACCACAGATACGCAGTATTTT.

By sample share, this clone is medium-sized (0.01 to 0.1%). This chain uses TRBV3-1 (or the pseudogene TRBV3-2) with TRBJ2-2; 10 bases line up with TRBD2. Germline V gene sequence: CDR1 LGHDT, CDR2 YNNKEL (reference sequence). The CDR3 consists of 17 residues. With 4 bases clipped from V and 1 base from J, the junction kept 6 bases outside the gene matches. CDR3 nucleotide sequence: TGTGCCAGCAGCCGCCGGACTAGCGGTAGGAACACCGGGGAGCTGTTTTTT. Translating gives CASSRRTSGRNTGELFF.

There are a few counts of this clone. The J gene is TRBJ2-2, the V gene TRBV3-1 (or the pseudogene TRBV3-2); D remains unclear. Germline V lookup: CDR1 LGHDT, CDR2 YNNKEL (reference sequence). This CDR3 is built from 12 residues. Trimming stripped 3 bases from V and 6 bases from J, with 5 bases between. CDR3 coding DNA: TGTGCCAGCAGCCATATCTCCGGGGAGCTGTTTTTT. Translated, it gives CASSHISGELFF.

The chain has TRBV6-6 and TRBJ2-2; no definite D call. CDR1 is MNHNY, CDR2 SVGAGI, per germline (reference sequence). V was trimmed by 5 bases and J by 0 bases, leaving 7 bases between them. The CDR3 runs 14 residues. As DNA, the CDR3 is TGTGCCAGCAGTATGGCCGCGAACACCGGGGAGCTGTTTTTT. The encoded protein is CASSMAANTGELFF.